This TCR beta chain was obtained from a study of early T cells in non-severe SARS-CoV-2 infection. TCRdb re-called the 5' RACE reads with MiXCR, one entry per CDR3 protein. The data hold 50,000 to 70,000 distinct CDR3 sequences, with approximately 13% observed a single time. In germline, CDR1 is MNHEY, CDR2 SVGAGI. Trimming left V 4 bases short and J 2 bases short, with 20 bases between. The CDR3 length is 17 residues. Source material: whole blood. The rearrangement uses TRBV6-5 and TRBJ2-5; a weak D match, TRBD2 (6 bases). The clonotype originates from an adult who was a healthcare worker with PCR-confirmed SARS-CoV-2 infection or an uninfected control (not recorded which). CDR3 in amino acids: CASSSQLAHPQQETQYF. DNA of the CDR3: TGTGCCAGCAGTTCCCAGCTAGCGCACCCTCAACAAGAGACCCAGTACTTC.